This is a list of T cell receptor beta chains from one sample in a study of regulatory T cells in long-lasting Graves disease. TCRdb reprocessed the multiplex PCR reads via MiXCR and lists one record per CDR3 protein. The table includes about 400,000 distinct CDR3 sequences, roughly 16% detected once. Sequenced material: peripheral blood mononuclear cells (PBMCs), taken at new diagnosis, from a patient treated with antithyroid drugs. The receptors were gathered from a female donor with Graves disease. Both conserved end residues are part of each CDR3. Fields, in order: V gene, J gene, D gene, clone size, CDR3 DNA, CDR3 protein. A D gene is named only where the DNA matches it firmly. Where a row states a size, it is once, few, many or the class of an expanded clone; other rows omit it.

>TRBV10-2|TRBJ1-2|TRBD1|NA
TGCGCCAGCAGTGACGGGGACAGGGAGTATATCTATGGCTACACCTTC
CASSDGDREYIYGYTF
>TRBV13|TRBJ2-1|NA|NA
TGTGCCAGCAGCTCCCAGACAGTGAATGAGCAGTTCTTC
CASSSQTVNEQFF
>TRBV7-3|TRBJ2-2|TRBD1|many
TGTGCCAGCAGCCGGGACAGATCAAACACCGGGGAGCTATTTTTT
CASSRDRSNTGELFF
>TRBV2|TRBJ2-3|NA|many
TGTGCCAGCAGTGGGACCGACAGCACAGATACGCAGTATTTT
CASSGTDSTDTQYF
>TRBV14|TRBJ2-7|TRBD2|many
TGTGCCAGCAGCCCCCATGTAGCGGGAGTTCTCGAGCAGTACTTC
CASSPHVAGVLEQYF
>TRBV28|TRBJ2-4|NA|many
TGTGCCAGCCGGTCGGCCAAAAACATTCAGTACTTC
CASRSAKNIQYF
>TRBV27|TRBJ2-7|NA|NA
TGTGCCAGCAGCCAACTGTGGGAGCGCGTTCAGTACGAGCAGTACTTC
CASSQLWERVQYEQYF
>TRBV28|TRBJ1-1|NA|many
TGTGCCAGCAACCTGGACAGCCTAATGAACACTGAAGCTTTCTTT
CASNLDSLMNTEAFF
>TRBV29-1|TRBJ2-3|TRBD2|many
TGCAGCGTTGACGGGACTAGCGGGGGAACAGATACGCAGTATTTT
CSVDGTSGGTDTQYF
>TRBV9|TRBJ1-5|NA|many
TGTGCCAGCAGCGAGGGGCAAACCCCTCGTCAGCCCCAGCATTTT
CASSEGQTPRQPQHF
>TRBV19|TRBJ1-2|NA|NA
TGTGCCAGCGCGGGAGCTAACTATGGCTACACCTTC
CASAGANYGYTF
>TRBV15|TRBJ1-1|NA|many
TGTGCCACCAGCAGAGAGGGGGCTCACACTGAAGCCTTCTTT
CATSREGAHTEAFF
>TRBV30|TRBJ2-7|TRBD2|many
TGTGCCTGGAATGAAGCGGGAAACAGCTACGAGCAGTACTTC
CAWNEAGNSYEQYF
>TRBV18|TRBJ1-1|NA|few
TGTGCCAGCTCACCAGGGTCGGGGCGGGTGAACACTGAAGCTTTCTTT
CASSPGSGRVNTEAFF
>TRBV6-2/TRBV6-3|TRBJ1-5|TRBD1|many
TGTGCCAGCAGCGACAGGGGTGGTTTCGGCAATCAGCCCCAGCATTTT
CASSDRGGFGNQPQHF
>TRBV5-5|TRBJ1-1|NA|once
TGTGCCAGCAGCTTGACCGCGAGTTCCATGAACACTGAAGCTTTCTTT
CASSLTASSMNTEAFF
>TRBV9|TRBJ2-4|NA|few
TGTGCCAGCAGCGAAGGGGGTGTAGCCAAAAACATTCAGTACTTC
CASSEGGVAKNIQYF
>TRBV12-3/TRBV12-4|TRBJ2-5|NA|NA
TGTGCCAGCAGTGCCGGGGAAGAGACCCAGCACTTC
CASSAGEETQHF
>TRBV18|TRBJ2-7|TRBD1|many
TGTGCCAGCTCAATCGGGACAGTTACCTACGAGCAGTACTTC
CASSIGTVTYEQYF
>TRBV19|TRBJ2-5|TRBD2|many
TGTGCCAGTAGTATAGGAGGTAGCGGGAGCTCCCAGTACTTC
CASSIGGSGSSQYF
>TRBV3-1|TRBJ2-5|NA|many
TGTGCCAGCAGCCAAGTCTTGCGAGAGACCCAGTACTTC
CASSQVLRETQYF
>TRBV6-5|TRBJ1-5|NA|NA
TGTGCCAGCAGTTTTCTCAAGGAGAGCGGGAATCAGCCCCAGCATTTT
CASSFLKESGNQPQHF
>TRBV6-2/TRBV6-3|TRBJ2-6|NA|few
TGTGCCAGCAGTGCAAAGCCGACTGGGGCCAACGTCCTGACTTTC
CASSAKPTGANVLTF
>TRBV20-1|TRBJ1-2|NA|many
TGCAGTGCTAGAGATTTAATAGGAGGAGGCTACACCTTC
CSARDLIGGGYTF
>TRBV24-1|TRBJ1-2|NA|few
TGTGCCACCAGTGATGTGGCAAGCTATGGCTACACCTTC
CATSDVASYGYTF
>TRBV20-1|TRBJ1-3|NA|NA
TGCAGTGCTAGACAGTCACTCTCTGGAAACACCATATATTTT
CSARQSLSGNTIYF